Following are 32 T cell receptor beta chains from one sample sequenced in a study of shared clonotypes between healthy human individuals. TCRdb's copy holds only in-frame clones and misses some; the assay was immunoSEQ multiplex PCR. The data contain 2 million to 3 million clones, roughly 93% of them singletons. The source material was naive CD4+ T cells from PBMCs. Subset reported: CD45RA+ positively selected. The receptors here all came from a man aged 18 to 35 in good health. Some clones in this sample may be carry-over from other donors' samples.

This rearrangement joins TRBV4-2 to TRBJ1-2; D gene unclear. Germline loops: CDR1 LGHNA, CDR2 YNFKEQ. The germline V and J ends were trimmed by 1 base and 2 bases, with 8 bases remaining between them. CDR3 length: 14 amino acids. This CDR3 reads CASSQGASNYGYTF. The CDR3 DNA is TGTGCCAGCAGCCAAGGGGCCTCCAACTATGGCTACACCTTC.

The V gene is TRBV21-1, the J gene TRBJ2-2; the table's D gene call, TRBD2, was not cross checked with the DNA. TRBV21-1 is a pseudogene segment. There are 16 residues in the CDR3. The chain's CDR3 is CASSLHWRFWTGELFF. CDR3 DNA sequence: TGTGCCAGCAGCCTGCATTGGCGGTTTTGGACCGGGGAGCTGTTTTTT.

The chain carries TRBV7-8 and TRBJ2-1, with a possible D match to TRBD2 (6 bases). Germline loops: CDR1 SGHVS, CDR2 FQNEAQ. Trimming removed 8 bases from V and 2 bases from J, with 19 bases in between. The CDR3 loop spans 16 amino acids. This chain's CDR3 is CASVTGAGNPYNEQFF. CDR3 bases: TGTGCCAGCGTTACAGGAGCGGGTAACCCCTACAATGAGCAGTTCTTC.

The chain recombines TRBV25-1 with TRBJ2-7; 9 bases agree with TRBD1. Germline CDR1 is MGHDK and CDR2 is SYGVNS. After removal of 5 bases from V and 7 bases from J, the junction contained 12 bases not matched to a gene. The CDR3 runs to 15 residues. The CDR3 loop is CASSSSGTGRVEQYF. CDR3 sequence (DNA): TGTGCCAGCAGTTCCTCCGGGACAGGGCGGGTTGAGCAGTACTTC.

The J gene is TRBJ2-1, the V gene TRBV28; D is possibly TRBD1 (5 bases). CDR3 length: 14 amino acids. Germline V CDR1 and CDR2: MDHEN, SYDVKM. Trimming cost V 2 bases and J 9 bases, with 14 bases left between them. CDR3 sequence reads: CASSLQGIGLEQFF. The CDR3 region has the DNA TGTGCCAGCAGTTTACAGGGAATCGGGCTTGAGCAGTTCTTC.

This clone was counted only a few times. The chain has TRBV30 and TRBJ1-5; possibly TRBD1 for D (6 bases). Germline V CDR1 and CDR2: GTSNPN, SVGIG (reference sequence). V dropped 1 base and J dropped 3 bases, with 19 bases sitting between them. This CDR3 comprises 17 residues. The CDR3: CAWSGAYYAGDNQPQHF. The CDR3, as DNA: TGTGCCTGGAGTGGGGCGTATTACGCAGGGGACAATCAGCCCCAGCATTTT. The variable domain in full, completed from reference TRBV30 and TRBJ1-5, reads SQTIHQWPATLVQPVGSPLSLECTVEGTSNPNLYWYRQAAGRGLQLLFYSVGIGQISSEVPQNLSASRPQDRQFILSSKKLLLSDSGFYLCAWSGAYYAGDNQPQHFGDGTRLSIL.

The gene calls are TRBV6-6 and TRBJ2-4; D is undetermined. The CDR3 is 16 amino acids. Germline V gives CDR1 MNHNY, CDR2 SVGAGI (reference sequence). Trimming left V 0 bases short and J 5 bases short, with 14 bases between. CDR3 protein: CASSYSPTYPENIQYF. The CDR3 nucleotides read TGTGCCAGCAGTTACTCCCCAACATACCCAGAAAACATTCAGTACTTC.

This chain joins TRBV18 and TRBJ2-7; 9 bases agree with TRBD1. This CDR3 is built from 15 residues. V trimming: 2 bases; J trimming: 3 bases; junction bases outside the gene matches: 5. Germline CDR1 and CDR2: KGHSH and LQKENI. CDR3: CASSPSRQGDYEQYF. The CDR3 coding sequence is TGTGCCAGCTCACCATCACGACAGGGGGACTACGAGCAGTACTTC.

V usage is TRBV15 and J usage is TRBJ1-5; TRBD1 agrees at 7 bases. The CDR3 totals 17 residues. The V gene end was trimmed by 1 base and the J gene end by 6 bases; junction bases not matched to a gene: 12. Germline V CDR1 and CDR2: LNHNV, YYDKDF (reference sequence). The CDR3 region has the DNA TGTGCCACCAGCAGAGGGGACAGTAGCCTACAGATTCAGCCCCAGCATTTT. Its protein is CATSRGDSSLQIQPQHF.

The rearrangement links TRBV19 to TRBJ1-5, with 8 positions matching TRBD1. Trimming took 5 bases from V and 5 from J; bases not matched to a gene: 5. The CDR3 consists of 14 residues. Per the germline V gene, CDR1 is LNHDA and CDR2 is SQIVND (reference sequence). For the CDR3, the DNA is TGTGCCAGTAGTGCTAGCAGGGGGCATCAGCCCCAGCATTTT. Its protein product is CASSASRGHQPQHF. Using reference TRBV19 and TRBJ1-5 for the parts outside the CDR3, the full variable domain is DGGITQSPKYLFRKEGQNVTLSCEQNLNHDAMYWYRQDPGQGLRLIYYSQIVNDFQKGDIAEGYSVSREKKESFPLTVTSAQKNPTAFYLCASSASRGHQPQHFGDGTRLSIL.

The CDR3 here is CASSGDAYEQYF. CDR3 bases: TGTGCCAGCAGCGGGGACGCGTACGAGCAGTACTTC. This sequence joins TRBV28 and TRBJ2-7; either TRBD1 or TRBD2 may supply D (5 bases each). Trimming cost V 6 bases and J 4 bases, with 10 bases left between them. Germline CDR1 is MDHEN and CDR2 is SYDVKM. This CDR3 spans 12 amino acids.

The chain recombines TRBV28 with TRBJ1-1, with TRBD1 matching over 11 bases. The germline V gene has CDR1 MDHEN and CDR2 SYDVKM. V was clipped by 6 bases and J by 5 bases; unmatched bases: 11. The length of the CDR3 is 16 residues. CDR3 nucleotide sequence: TGTGCCAGCAGGCCCTCCGGGACAGGGGGTACTACTGAAGCTTTCTTT. Translated: CASRPSGTGGTTEAFF.

In DNA form, the CDR3 reads TGTGCCAGCTCGCCAACTAGCGGGAGCCCCTCCTACGAGCAGTACTTC. It specifies CASSPTSGSPSYEQYF. The chain has TRBV18 and TRBJ2-7, with TRBD2 identical over 11 bases. CDR1 and CDR2 (germline): KGHSH, LQKENI. V gave up 6 bases and J gave up 0 bases; unmatched junction bases: 7. The CDR3 length is 16 residues.

This clone was found once. V and J are TRBV25-1 and TRBJ2-1, with D unresolved. Trimming took off 5 bases at V and 8 bases at J, with 13 bases between the two ends. This CDR3 has 13 residues. Germline V gene sequence: CDR1 MGHDK, CDR2 SYGVNS. CDR3 sequence (DNA): TGTGCCAGCAGTCGTCCCGGGTATGATGAGCAGTTCTTC. This sequence encodes CASSRPGYDEQFF. Full variable domain (missing parts from reference TRBV25-1 and TRBJ2-1): EADIYQTPRYLVIGTGKKITLECSQTMGHDKMYWYQQDPGMELHLIHYSYGVNSTEKGDLSSESTVSRIRTEHFPLTLESARPSHTSQYLCASSRPGYDEQFFGPGTRLTVL.

The rearrangement uses TRBV6-1 and TRBJ2-3; a possible D gene is TRBD2 (5 bases). Between the trimmed V and J ends, which lost 4 bases and 2 bases, there was a span of 10 bases. The CDR3 has 14 amino acids. In germline, CDR1 is MNHNS, CDR2 SASEGT. The DNA for the CDR3 is TGTGCCAGCAGTGGTAATAGCGTCACAGATACGCAGTATTTT. This gives the protein CASSGNSVTDTQYF.

Here the CDR3 reads CASSGGWTSGSTDTQYF. As DNA, the CDR3 is TGTGCCAGCAGCGGAGGATGGACTAGCGGGAGTACAGATACGCAGTATTTT. J is TRBJ2-3 and V is TRBV9, with TRBD2 matching over 13 bases. CDR3 size: 17 residues. Trimming cost V 3 bases and J 3 bases; bases outside gene matches: 7. CDR1 and CDR2 from the germline V gene are SGDLS and YYNGEE.

CDR3 DNA sequence: TGTGCCACCAGCAGAGATCTCTTCACAGATACGCAGTATTTT. It encodes CATSRDLFTDTQYF. This chain uses TRBV15 with TRBJ2-3; D is unresolved. The V and J ends lost 0 bases and 2 bases respectively, with 6 bases between them. The V gene's germline CDR1 is LNHNV and CDR2 YYDKDF (reference sequence). The CDR3 runs to 14 residues.

V is TRBV7-2 and J is TRBJ2-5, with TRBD2 matching 10 bases. The CDR3 sequence is 15 residues long. Losses at the gene ends were 1 base for V and 11 bases for J; bases not matched to a gene: 10. The germline V gene encodes CDR1 SGHTA and CDR2 FQGNSA. CDR3 in amino acids: CASSLGTSGNNEQYF. The CDR3 DNA reads as TGTGCCAGCAGCTTAGGGACTAGCGGTAACAATGAGCAGTACTTC. Combining the CDR3 with reference TRBV7-2 and TRBJ2-5 gives the whole variable domain GAGVSQSPSNKVTEKGKDVELRCDPISGHTALYWYRQSLGQGLEFLIYFQGNSAPDKSGLPSDRFSAERTGGSVSTLTIQRTQQEDSAVYLCASSLGTSGNNEQYFGPGTRLLVL.

The rearrangement uses TRBV5-1 and TRBJ2-7; weak D call: TRBD2 (6 bases). Between the trimmed V and J ends, which lost 3 bases and 7 bases, there was a span of 14 bases. This CDR3 region has 13 residues. CDR1 and CDR2 from the germline V gene are SGHRS and YFSETQ. As DNA, the CDR3 is TGCGCCAGCAGCTGGACCGACAGCGGGGAGCAGTACTTC. Encoded protein: CASSWTDSGEQYF.

This rearrangement joins TRBV28 to TRBJ1-5; no clear D. Germline V CDR1 and CDR2: MDHEN, SYDVKM. This CDR3 has 15 residues. V was pared by 5 bases and J by 2 bases, with 13 bases between. CDR3 loop: CASSPGSVGNQPQHF. CDR3 bases: TGTGCCAGCAGTCCAGGTTCAGTGGGCAATCAGCCCCAGCATTTT.

In DNA form, the CDR3 reads TGCGCCAGCAGCCGGGGCCCCCTGGAAGAGCAGTACTTC. Amino acids: CASSRGPLEEQYF. This chain connects TRBV4-1 to TRBJ2-7; tentatively, D is TRBD1 (5 bases). Germline values: CDR1 MGHRA, CDR2 YSYEKL. The length of the CDR3 is 13 residues. The ends were cut back, 4 bases at V and 7 bases at J, with 14 bases in the middle.

The chain recombines TRBV30 with TRBJ1-5; D remains unclear. V was pared by 2 bases and J by 9 bases, with 23 bases between. This CDR3 is 16 amino acids long. From germline, CDR1 is GTSNPN and CDR2 SVGIG (reference sequence). This chain's CDR3 is CAWSPARSDQSGPQHF. CDR3 nucleotide sequence: TGTGCCTGGAGTCCCGCGAGGTCAGACCAGTCGGGGCCCCAGCATTTT.

The rearrangement joins TRBV28 to TRBJ2-5, with D perhaps being TRBD1 or TRBD2 (5 bases each). The ends were cut back, 11 bases at V and 2 bases at J, with 18 bases in the middle. This CDR3 comprises 14 residues. Looked up from germline, CDR1 is MDHEN and CDR2 is SYDVKM. The CDR3 spells CASRWGRGQETQYF. CDR3 coding DNA: TGTGCCTCAAGGTGGGGGAGAGGGCAAGAGACCCAGTACTTC.

DNA for the CDR3: TGCGCCAGCAGCCCAGCCCCTCTAGCGGGAGAGTTCGCCGGGGAGCTGTTTTTT. This codes for CASSPAPLAGEFAGELFF. V usage is TRBV4-3 and J usage is TRBJ2-2, with 10 bases matching TRBD2. Germline V gene sequence: CDR1 LGHNA, CDR2 YSLEER. The CDR3 extends over 18 amino acids. The V and J ends lost 4 bases and 6 bases, in that order; junction bases with no gene match: 14.

The genes are TRBV7-2 and TRBJ2-7, with unresolved D. CDR3 length: 14 residues. V shed 0 bases and J shed 3 bases, with 9 bases lying between them. Germline V gene lookup returns CDR1 SGHTA and CDR2 FQGNSA. Written as DNA, the CDR3 is TGTGCCAGCAGCTTAGCGGTTTCGGGCTACGAGCAGTACTTC. Translating gives CASSLAVSGYEQYF. Full variable domain (rest looked up from reference TRBV7-2 and TRBJ2-7): GAGVSQSPSNKVTEKGKDVELRCDPISGHTALYWYRQSLGQGLEFLIYFQGNSAPDKSGLPSDRFSAERTGGSVSTLTIQRTQQEDSAVYLCASSLAVSGYEQYFGPGTRLTVT.

The gene calls are TRBV5-6 and TRBJ1-1; the D is unclear. Looked up from germline, CDR1 is SGHDT and CDR2 is YYEEEE. This CDR3 comprises 13 residues. V lost 1 base and J lost 4, with 8 bases in between. CDR3 bases: TGTGCCAGCAGCTTGCAAGCTGGCACTGAAGCTTTCTTT. The encoded protein is CASSLQAGTEAFF.

The chain employs TRBV28 and TRBJ2-2, with 9 bases matching TRBD2. The CDR3 spans 15 residues. Per germline, CDR1 MDHEN and CDR2 SYDVKM. V lost 2 bases to trimming and J lost 6 bases; unmatched junction nucleotides: 4. Here the CDR3 reads CASSLAGGRAGELFF. The CDR3 DNA follows: TGTGCCAGCAGTTTAGCGGGAGGGCGGGCCGGGGAGCTGTTTTTT. The variable domain in full, with the rest retrieved from reference TRBV28 and TRBJ2-2, is DVKVTQSSRYLVKRTGEKVFLECVQDMDHENMFWYRQDPGLGLRLIYFSYDVKMKEKGDIPEGYSVSREKKERFSLILESASTNQTSMYLCASSLAGGRAGELFFGEGSRLTVL.

The V and J genes are TRBV18 and TRBJ1-1; the D gene is possibly TRBD1 (5 bases). V was pared by 2 bases and J by 4 bases, with 17 bases between. The CDR3 runs to 16 residues. Germline V lookup: CDR1 KGHSH, CDR2 LQKENI. The CDR3 is CASSPGEGRRVTEAFF. The CDR3 coding sequence is TGTGCCAGCTCACCAGGAGAGGGCCGCAGGGTCACTGAAGCTTTCTTT.

The chain carries TRBV27 and TRBJ2-1; 11 bases are a match to TRBD2. The junction had 7 bases not matched to a gene; V was cut back by 3 bases and J by 9 bases. Germline V CDR1 and CDR2: MNHEY, SMNVEV (reference sequence). There are 15 residues in the CDR3. CDR3 sequence: CASSFSSGRRSEQFF. CDR3 bases: TGTGCCAGCAGTTTCTCTAGCGGGAGGCGAAGTGAGCAGTTCTTC.

The CDR3 DNA follows: TGTGCCAGCAGTTTGGGAAGAGACACAGATACGCAGTATTTT. Translated, it gives CASSLGRDTDTQYF. The V call is TRBV6-6, the J call TRBJ2-3, with no clear D. Germline V lookup: CDR1 MNHNY, CDR2 SVGAGI (reference sequence). Trimming removed 4 bases at V and 2 bases at J, with 10 bases between. CDR3 length: 14 amino acids.

Worth noting for this clone: Other DNA sequences in the sample encode the same CDR3. The chain employs TRBV28 and TRBJ1-2; D is unclear. CDR3 length: 11 residues. The V end lost 3 bases, the J end lost 6 bases, and 5 bases lay between the germline ends. Germline CDR1 is MDHEN and CDR2 is SYDVKM. Written as DNA, the CDR3 is TGTGCCAGCAGTTTGATCGATGGCTACACCTTC. It yields the protein CASSLIDGYTF.

The rearrangement uses TRBV5-1 and TRBJ2-7; 8 nucleotides line up with TRBD2. The germline gives CDR1 SGHRS, CDR2 YFSETQ. The junction had 3 bases not matched to a gene; V was cut back by 4 bases and J by 3 bases. This CDR3 has 13 residues. The CDR3 spells CASSNGRGYEQYF. For the CDR3, the DNA is TGCGCCAGCAGCAACGGGAGGGGCTACGAGCAGTACTTC.